Here is one T cell receptor beta chain with its context. This clonotype has ten or more counts. Its antigen is currently not known. No base quality values were provided; no much bigger clone lies one nucleotide off. These data belong to a study of neurological immune-mediated disorders (dated by TCRdb to the late 2010s). As for the study more broadly: Among the approximately 34 multiple sclerosis patients, roughly 31 had relapsing-remitting MS and 3 had secondary progressive MS. Using UMI-based sequencing, the study compared peripheral blood TCR-beta repertoires from patients with HTLV-I-associated myelopathy (HAM/TSP), patients with multiple sclerosis, and healthy controls. The roughly 100 TCR-beta libraries included longitudinal samples, technical triplicates and paired sorted CD4+ and CD8+ T-cell subsets alongside PBMC samples. The cohort included about 70 subjects: roughly 15 with HAM/TSP, around 35 with multiple sclerosis, and 20 or so healthy controls.

cDNA was synthesized by template-switch 5'RACE using a primer carrying a 10-nucleotide random unique molecular identifier by which each TCR transcript was tagged. Every sequencing run covered 15-18 subjects and yielded more than 170 million TCR-beta sequences. The RNeasy kit was used for extraction of total RNA. The KAPA Real-time Library Amplification kit was used to amplify TCR-beta VDJ regions with primers for the TCR constant region and the 5'RACE anchor. Sample indexes and Illumina adaptors were added in a first PCR, and a second PCR then increased library yield. After purification with Ampure beads, the TCR product of roughly 650 bp was size-selected on a 2% E-gel SizeSelection system. Before pooling, libraries had their quality checked on a Bioanalyzer, their concentration measured with Qubit, and their quantity determined with the Kapa Library Quantification kit. Libraries were sequenced paired-end 2 x 150 bp on an Illumina HiSeq 2500. To increase sequence diversity, about 25-31% phiX was spiked into each library pool. The authors' analysis ran thus. Quality-filtered reads were processed with the UMI-based MiGEC pipeline, and over 90% of raw TCR sequences were removed by the MiGEC pipeline during error correction. VDJ genes were aligned to IMGT germline references, and clonotypes were defined by unique CDR3 amino acid sequence plus V-J genes. Clonal expansion, Shannon diversity and CDR3 relatedness (CalcPairwiseDistances, ClusterSamples) were evaluated with VDJtools, and phylogenetic trees were built with CLCbio workbench. Expanded clones were defined as having at least 8 unique UMIs, based on coefficient-of-variation modelling across technical triplicates. TCRdb ran its own pipeline on the public reads, namely fastp trimming at Q25 and MiXCR clone calling, and kept in-frame beta chains. Each entry is one CDR3 protein sequence, shown with its most common DNA and genes. None of the V and J calls come from the authors' own analysis; TCRdb made them. In all, the sample holds around 94,000 distinct CDR3 sequences, and 3.5% of those were seen once. The ten biggest clones cover around 5.5% of the sample.

Unsorted PBMC libraries were generated from 2 million PBMCs stored in RNAlater at -80 °C until RNA extraction. The multiple sclerosis patients were enrolled in a US clinical protocol that used magnetic resonance imaging to evaluate disease progression. PBMCs were separated from peripheral blood using Ficoll-Hypaque density gradient centrifugation and then cryopreserved in liquid nitrogen. What the work shows at the level of the full study, not this receptor alone: In a phylogenetic analysis, the repertoires of 18 out of 34 MS patients fell into a single cluster of related CDR3 sequences, pointing to a possible signature at the repertoire level. No identical CDR3 amino acid sequences were found to be shared among expanded clones across subjects, suggesting that TCR-beta repertoires were private in all groups. TCR clonal expansion was highest in HAM/TSP patients and lowest in MS patients, with MS patients falling below even healthy controls. No clinical or MRI features were associated with the MS cluster, and the authors said that larger cohorts are needed.

Via the germline V gene, CDR1 is MNHEY and CDR2 SVGEGT. V is trimmed back by 5 bases and J by 1 base, and the junction contains 2 bases that no gene match accounts for. The CDR3, cysteine through phenylalanine, is 14 amino acids long. CDR3 DNA is the only sequence kept; it has 42 bases, read in frame from the first base. The TCR comes from a young woman with multiple sclerosis. Recombination connected TRBV6-2 or TRBV6-3 to TRBJ1-1; 9 middle bases align to TRBD1. Sequenced material: PBMCs. The DNA reads as follows: TGTGCCAGCAGTCGGACAGGGGAGAACACTGAAGCTTTCTTT. It translates as CASSRTGENTEAFF.